These T cell receptor beta chains were read from a single sample in a study of naive and memory T cell subsets. TCRdb re-called the UMI-ligation and nested PCR reads through MiXCR, storing one row per CDR3 protein. Among 95,000 to 110,000 distinct CDR3 sequences listed, 14% were seen once. Sequenced material: naive CD8+ T cells from blood. These receptor sequences come from a human donor in good health. Each CDR3 is given with its conserved first and last residue. Fields, in order: V gene, J gene, clone size, D gene, CDR3 DNA, CDR3 protein. D genes are given only for firm matches. A clone size is listed for some rows: how often the clone was seen (once, few, many), or a class if it is expanded.

TRBV18,TRBJ1-1,-,-,TGTGCCAGCTCACGTCCAGTTGGGAACACTGAAGCTTTCTTT,CASSRPVGNTEAFF
TRBV25-1,TRBJ1-3,few,-,TGTGCCAGCAGTGACTGGAGCACTGGAAACACCATATATTTT,CASSDWSTGNTIYF
TRBV7-9,TRBJ1-4,few,-,TGTGCCAGCAGCTTCACCGGGGAAGGAAAACTGTTTTTT,CASSFTGEGKLFF
TRBV6-4,TRBJ2-1,many,TRBD1,TGTGCCAGCAGTGCGGGACAGGGTCCCTACAATGAGCAGTTCTTC,CASSAGQGPYNEQFF
TRBV30,TRBJ2-5,-,-,TGTGCCTGGAGTGGCAGGGGCCCAGAGACCCAGTACTTC,CAWSGRGPETQYF
TRBV6-2/TRBV6-3,TRBJ1-5,once,-,TGTGCCAGCAGTTCAGGGATGGGCAATCAGCCCCAGCATTTT,CASSSGMGNQPQHF
TRBV28,TRBJ1-1,-,-,TGTGCCAGCACCCTCAGCAGGGACACTGAAGCTTTCTTT,CASTLSRDTEAFF
TRBV19,TRBJ1-1,many,-,TGTGCCAGTAGTATATCCGGACTGGACACTGAAGCTTTCTTT,CASSISGLDTEAFF
TRBV12-3/TRBV12-4,TRBJ1-1,few,-,TGTGCCAGCAGTCCCCCTTCCCCACGGGCAGGACCCACCATGAACACTGAAGCTTTCTTT,CASSPPSPRAGPTMNTEAFF
TRBV12-3/TRBV12-4,TRBJ2-1,many,-,TGTGCCAGCAGTTTACAGAACCTCCTAGGGAATGAGCAGTTCTTC,CASSLQNLLGNEQFF
TRBV7-9,TRBJ2-1,many,-,TGTGCCAGCAGCCTCAACAATGAGCAGTTCTTC,CASSLNNEQFF
TRBV4-3,TRBJ2-7,few,-,TGCGCCAGCAGCCAAGATTCGGGCAGGAGCCTCTACGAGCAGTACTTC,CASSQDSGRSLYEQYF
TRBV24-1,TRBJ2-1,-,TRBD1,TGTGCCACCAGTGATGCCGGGACAGCCTACAATGAGCAGTTCTTC,CATSDAGTAYNEQFF
TRBV28,TRBJ1-6,few,-,TGTGCCAGCAGTTTAAGTGGGTTTTCGGATTCACCCCTCCACTTT,CASSLSGFSDSPLHF
TRBV7-8,TRBJ2-5,-,-,TGTGCCAGCGTTGCCTACCTGGGGACCCAGTACTTC,CASVAYLGTQYF
TRBV12-3/TRBV12-4,TRBJ2-1,few,TRBD2,TGTGCCAGCCGTATCGGGGGGGCTTACAATGAGCAGTTCTTC,CASRIGGAYNEQFF
TRBV11-2,TRBJ1-3,-,-,TGTGCCAGCAGCTTGGACAACTCTGGAAACACCATATATTTT,CASSLDNSGNTIYF
TRBV7-9,TRBJ2-2,-,TRBD1,TGTGCCAGCAGCTCTCTCGACAGGGCCGATTCGAACACCGGGGAGCTGTTTTTT,CASSSLDRADSNTGELFF
TRBV4-3,TRBJ2-1,many,-,TGCGCCAGCAGCCAAGTGCGAGGGTCCTACAATGAGCAGTTCTTC,CASSQVRGSYNEQFF
TRBV12-3/TRBV12-4,TRBJ1-2,many,-,TGTGCCAGCAGTTCGGAAGGGGACTATGGCTACACCTTC,CASSSEGDYGYTF
TRBV9,TRBJ1-1,many,-,TGTGCCAGCAGCGTAGGTGGGGGTCTCAACACTGAAGCTTTCTTT,CASSVGGGLNTEAFF
TRBV28,TRBJ2-1,once,-,TGTGCCAGCAGTTTCGGACGGAGTGGGCAGTTCTTC,CASSFGRSGQFF
TRBV7-1,TRBJ2-7,many,-,TGTGCCAGCAGCTCCACTTCAGGGGTCCCCTACGAGCAGTACTTC,CASSSTSGVPYEQYF
TRBV28,TRBJ1-5,many,-,TGTGCCAGCAGTTTAGGGGGGATCCAGCCCCAGCATTTT,CASSLGGIQPQHF
TRBV4-3,TRBJ1-6,few,-,TGCGCCAGCAGCCAAGACGTCAGCGGGCCCTTTAGAGACTTT,CASSQDVSGPFRDF
TRBV12-3/TRBV12-4,TRBJ1-1,-,-,TGTGCCAGCACCCTTCTCGGGGAGACTGAAGCTTTCTTT,CASTLLGETEAFF
TRBV14,TRBJ1-6,-,-,TGTGCCAGCAGCTTAACCGGGTTTAATTCACCCCTCCACTTT,CASSLTGFNSPLHF
TRBV24-1,TRBJ2-1,-,-,TGTGCCACCAGTGACCCCGGGCTAAATACCTACAATGAGCAGTTCTTC,CATSDPGLNTYNEQFF
TRBV4-2,TRBJ2-1,few,TRBD2,TGTGCCAGCAGCCAAGAAGGCGGGAGGGCCCATGGAGACGAGCAGTTCTTC,CASSQEGGRAHGDEQFF
TRBV12-3/TRBV12-4,TRBJ2-1,-,-,TGTGCCAGCAGTTCCTCGGGCCCCAGTACCTACAATGAGCAGTTCTTC,CASSSSGPSTYNEQFF
TRBV4-3,TRBJ1-4,many,-,TGCGCCAGCAGCCCTGAACGGGGACGAGATGGATTCGATGAAAAACTGTTTTTT,CASSPERGRDGFDEKLFF
TRBV6-5,TRBJ2-3,-,-,TGTGCCAGCAGTTACTCTAGCGGCACAGATACGCAGTATTTT,CASSYSSGTDTQYF
TRBV12-3/TRBV12-4,TRBJ1-1,-,-,TGTGCCAGCAGTACCTCCCCCCAGGGGAACACTGAAGCTTTCTTT,CASSTSPQGNTEAFF
TRBV5-5,TRBJ1-1,many,-,TGTGCCAGCAGCTTGGCCAGGGGCATGAACACTGAAGCTTTCTTT,CASSLARGMNTEAFF
TRBV2,TRBJ2-7,few,-,TGTGCCAGCCAGGACACGTACTACTACGAGCAGTACTTC,CASQDTYYYEQYF